This T cell receptor beta chain was retrieved from a study of T cells after yellow fever vaccination. In its sample, this clonotype was seen many times. Its antigen is not identified. TCRdb reprocessed the 5' RACE reads with MiXCR, giving one entry per CDR3 protein. The table records some 240,000 distinct CDR3 sequences, about 3% of them present only once. The V gene lost 4 bases and the J gene lost 0 bases, with 16 bases spanning the gap. This CDR3 is built from 17 residues. Germline values: CDR1 KGHSH, CDR2 LQKENI. Findings and limits, study-wide: Sorted repertoires could include abundant contaminating clonotypes from bulk cells.

The chain is built from TRBV18 and TRBJ1-5; D is possibly TRBD1 (6 bases). This TCR was recovered from a man between 18 and 35 years old who received the YFV17D yellow fever vaccine. The sample was CD4+ T cells sorted from PBMCs, taken 10 days after the yellow fever booster vaccination. This CDR3 is CASSQEGGASSNQPQHF. DNA of the CDR3: TGTGCCAGCTCACAAGAGGGGGGGGCCAGTAGCAATCAGCCCCAGCATTTT.